This T cell receptor (beta chain) was obtained from a study of graft-versus-host responses after intestinal transplantation. The wider study: Every recipient underwent anti-thymocyte globulin induction, then tacrolimus and steroids for approximately three years. General study results and limits: GvH clone levels peaked in circulation, and this peak was associated with early post-transplant HvG declines. Marrow from the recipient contained GvH clones, some of which had appeared first in ileum or blood. Allografts carried high graft-versus-host to host-versus-graft clonal ratios in patients having graft-donor T cell macrochimerism.

This CDR3 contains 14 residues. With 4 bases removed from V and 0 bases from J, the gap between germline ends came to 7 bases. CDR1 and CDR2 from the germline V gene are SNHLY and FYNNEI. Concerning this clone itself: The antigen is undetermined.

Using immunoSEQ multiplex PCR, the repertoire was profiled, and TCRdb retains in-frame clones only, with some absent. The table has tens of thousands of clones, roughly 91% seen once. The receptor comes from a human donor who received an intestinal transplant. Sample: unstimulated CD4+ T cells sorted from spleen or lymph node cells, taken before intestinal transplant. J is TRBJ2-1 and V is TRBV2, with D unclear. The CDR3 nucleotides are TGTGCCAGCAGTGTAGTATTCTCCTACAATGAGCAGTTCTTC. Translation gives CASSVVFSYNEQFF.